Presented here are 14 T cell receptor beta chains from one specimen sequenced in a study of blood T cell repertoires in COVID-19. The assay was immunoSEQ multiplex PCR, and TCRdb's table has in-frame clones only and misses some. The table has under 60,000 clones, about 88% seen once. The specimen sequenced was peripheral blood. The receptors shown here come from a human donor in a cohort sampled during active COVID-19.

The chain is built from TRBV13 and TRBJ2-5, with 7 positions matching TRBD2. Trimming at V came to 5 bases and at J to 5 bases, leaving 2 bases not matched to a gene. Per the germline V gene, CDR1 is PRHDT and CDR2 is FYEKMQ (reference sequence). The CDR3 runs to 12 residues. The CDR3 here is CASSMGGETQYF. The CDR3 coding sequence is TGTGCCAGCAGCATGGGAGGGGAGACCCAGTACTTC.

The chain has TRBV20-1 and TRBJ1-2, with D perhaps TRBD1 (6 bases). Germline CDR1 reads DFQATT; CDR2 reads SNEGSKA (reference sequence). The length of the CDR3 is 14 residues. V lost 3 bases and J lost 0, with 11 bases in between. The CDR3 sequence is CSASLQGTNYGYTF. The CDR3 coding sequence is TGCAGTGCTAGTCTCCAGGGGACTAACTATGGCTACACCTTC.

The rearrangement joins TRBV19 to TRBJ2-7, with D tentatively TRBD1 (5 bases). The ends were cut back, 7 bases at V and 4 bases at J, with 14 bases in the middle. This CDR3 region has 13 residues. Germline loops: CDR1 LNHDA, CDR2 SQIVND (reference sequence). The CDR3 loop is CASKKGSIYEQYF. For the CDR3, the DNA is TGTGCCAGTAAAAAGGGGTCTATATACGAGCAGTACTTC. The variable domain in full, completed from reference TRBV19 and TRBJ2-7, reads DGGITQSPKYLFRKEGQNVTLSCEQNLNHDAMYWYRQDPGQGLRLIYYSQIVNDFQKGDIAEGYSVSREKKESFPLTVTSAQKNPTAFYLCASKKGSIYEQYFGPGTRLTVT.

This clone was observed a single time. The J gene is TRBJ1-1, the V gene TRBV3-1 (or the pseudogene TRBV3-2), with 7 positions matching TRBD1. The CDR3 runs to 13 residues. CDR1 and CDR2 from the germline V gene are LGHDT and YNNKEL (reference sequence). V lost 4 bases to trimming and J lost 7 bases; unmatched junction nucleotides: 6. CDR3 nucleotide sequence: TGTGCCAGCAGCCCTTCGAGACAGGGTGAAGCTTTCTTT. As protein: CASSPSRQGEAFF.

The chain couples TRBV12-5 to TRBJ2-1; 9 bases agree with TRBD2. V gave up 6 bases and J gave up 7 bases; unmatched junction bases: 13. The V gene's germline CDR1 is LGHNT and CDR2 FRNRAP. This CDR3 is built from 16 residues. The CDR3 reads CASGDERGRARNEQFF. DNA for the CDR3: TGTGCTAGTGGAGATGAGCGCGGGAGGGCCCGGAATGAGCAGTTCTTC.

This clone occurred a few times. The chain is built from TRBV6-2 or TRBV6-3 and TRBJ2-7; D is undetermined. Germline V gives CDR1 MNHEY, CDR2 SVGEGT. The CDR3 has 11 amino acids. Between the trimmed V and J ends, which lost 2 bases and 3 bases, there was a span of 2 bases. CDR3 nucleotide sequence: TGTGCCAGCAGTTACCGCTACGAGCAGTACTTC. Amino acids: CASSYRYEQYF.

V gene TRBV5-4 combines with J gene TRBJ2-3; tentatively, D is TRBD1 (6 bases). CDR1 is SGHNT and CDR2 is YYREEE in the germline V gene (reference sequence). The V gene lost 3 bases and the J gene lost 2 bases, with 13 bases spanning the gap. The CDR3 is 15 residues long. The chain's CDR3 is CASSSLGQITDTQYF. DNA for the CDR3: TGTGCCAGCAGCTCCCTAGGACAGATCACAGATACGCAGTATTTT. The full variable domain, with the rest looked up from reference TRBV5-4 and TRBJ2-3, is ETGVTQSPTHLIKTRGQQVTLRCSSQSGHNTVSWYQQALGQGPQFIFQYYREEENGRGNFPPRFSGLQFPNYSSELNVNALELDDSALYLCASSSLGQITDTQYFGPGTRLTVL.

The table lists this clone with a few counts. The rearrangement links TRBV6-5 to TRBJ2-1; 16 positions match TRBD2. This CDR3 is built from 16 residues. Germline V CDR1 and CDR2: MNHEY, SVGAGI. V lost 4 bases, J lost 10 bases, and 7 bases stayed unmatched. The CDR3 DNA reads TGTGCCAGCAGTTCCGGGACTAGCGGGAGGGCCAAGGAGCAGTTCTTC. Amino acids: CASSSGTSGRAKEQFF.

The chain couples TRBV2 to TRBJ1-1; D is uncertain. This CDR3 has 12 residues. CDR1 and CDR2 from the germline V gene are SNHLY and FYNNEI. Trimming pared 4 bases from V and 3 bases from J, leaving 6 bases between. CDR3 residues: CASSVDYTEAFF. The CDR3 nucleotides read TGTGCCAGCAGTGTCGACTACACTGAAGCTTTCTTT.

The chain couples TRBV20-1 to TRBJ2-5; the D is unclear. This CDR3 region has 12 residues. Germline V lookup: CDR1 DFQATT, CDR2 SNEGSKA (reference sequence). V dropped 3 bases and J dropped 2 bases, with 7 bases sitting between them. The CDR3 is CSASLEQETQYF. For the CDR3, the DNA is TGCAGTGCTAGTTTAGAGCAAGAGACCCAGTACTTC.

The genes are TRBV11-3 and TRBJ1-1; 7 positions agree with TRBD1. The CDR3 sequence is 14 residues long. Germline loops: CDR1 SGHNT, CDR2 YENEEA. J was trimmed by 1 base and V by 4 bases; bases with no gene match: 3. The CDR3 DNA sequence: TGTGCCAGCAGCTCCAGACAGGGGAACACTGAAGCTTTCTTT. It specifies CASSSRQGNTEAFF.

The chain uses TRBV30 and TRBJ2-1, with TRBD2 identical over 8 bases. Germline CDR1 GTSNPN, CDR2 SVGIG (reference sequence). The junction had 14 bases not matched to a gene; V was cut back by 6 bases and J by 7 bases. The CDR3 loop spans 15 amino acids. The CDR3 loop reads CACNTGTRLGNEQFF. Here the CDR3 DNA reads TGTGCCTGTAACACCGGGACTAGATTGGGGAATGAGCAGTTCTTC.

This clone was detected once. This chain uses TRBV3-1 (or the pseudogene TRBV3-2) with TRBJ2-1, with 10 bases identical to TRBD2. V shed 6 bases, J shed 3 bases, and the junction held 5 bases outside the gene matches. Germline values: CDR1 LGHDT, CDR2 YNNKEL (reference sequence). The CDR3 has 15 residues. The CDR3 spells CASSRPSGSYNEQFF. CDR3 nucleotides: TGTGCCAGCAGTCGACCTAGCGGGAGCTACAATGAGCAGTTCTTC.

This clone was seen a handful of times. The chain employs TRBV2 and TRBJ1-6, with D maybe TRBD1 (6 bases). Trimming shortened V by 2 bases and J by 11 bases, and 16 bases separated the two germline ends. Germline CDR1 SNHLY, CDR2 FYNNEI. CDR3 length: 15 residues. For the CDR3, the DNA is TGTGCCAGCAGTGAAAACAGGGTAGCCGGGACACCCCTCCACTTT. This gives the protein CASSENRVAGTPLHF.